This T cell receptor beta chain emerged from a study of shared clonotypes between healthy human individuals. Regarding the study as a whole: It was observed that roughly 5.4% of naive CD4 clonotypes were shared across four donors. Owing to a small donor count, the genetic and exposure-history diversity represented was limited.

The count of this clone is one. Its antigen is undetermined. Germline V CDR1 and CDR2: LNHDA, SQIVND (reference sequence). The ends lost 7 bases at V and 9 bases at J; junction bases unmatched: 5. The CDR3 contains 13 residues. Profiled with immunoSEQ multiplex PCR; TCRdb holds only in-frame clones, not every one. The sample consists of 2,500,000 or so clones, around 90% of them appearing once. Sequencing was performed on naive CD4+ T cells sorted from blood. Subset reported: CD45RA+ positively selected. This sequence was found in a man aged 18 to 29 in good health. The J gene is TRBJ1-5, the V gene TRBV19, with 11 bases fitting TRBD1. CDR3 nucleotides: TGTGCCAGTATGGGACAGGGGGTCACGCCCCAGCATTTT. Translated: CASMGQGVTPQHF.